These T cell receptor beta chains were read from a single sample in a study of T cells in Graves' hyperthyroidism and ophthalmopathy. TCRdb re-derived calls from the multiplex PCR reads in MiXCR, one entry per CDR3 protein. The repertoire includes about 610,000 distinct CDR3 sequences, roughly 14% of them detected once, and roughly 4.3% sits in the top ten. Sequencing was carried out using blood. The receptor set was obtained from a woman aged 40 to 55 with Graves' ophthalmopathy. The CDR3 runs from the conserved cysteine through the conserved F or W. A D gene is named only where the DNA matches it firmly.

J gene	V gene	D gene	CDR3 protein
TRBJ1-5	TRBV12-5	NA	CASGLTVSNQPQHF
TRBJ1-5	TRBV5-1	NA	CASSLEGQSNQPQHF
TRBJ1-2	TRBV6-1	NA	CASSPPGAGNYGYTF
TRBJ1-2	TRBV28	NA	CATSSPGAHYGYTF
TRBJ2-7	TRBV5-1	TRBD2	CASSPGTSGGIDYEQYF
TRBJ2-7	TRBV6-1	TRBD2	CASSVVAGLTYEQYF
TRBJ2-5	TRBV27	TRBD1	CASSPQQGAVTQYF
TRBJ1-5	TRBV6-2/TRBV6-3	TRBD1	CASSYPTGSLYSNQPQHF
TRBJ1-2	TRBV6-1	NA	CASSVLNSNYGYTF
TRBJ2-7	TRBV4-1	TRBD1	CASSHASGTGAYEQYF
TRBJ1-5	TRBV20-1	NA	CSARDMTGTRGPNQPQHF
TRBJ1-5	TRBV9	TRBD1	CASSGDSYQPQHF
TRBJ2-5	TRBV7-7	NA	CASSLSGAVQETQYF
TRBJ2-2	TRBV20-1	NA	CSARDLLQSTNTGELFF